A selection of T cell receptor beta chains follows, all from one sample in a study of naive CD8 T cells in extremely preterm neonates. Sequencing was performed with immunoSEQ multiplex PCR; in TCRdb, only in-frame clones are kept and a portion is missing. Here the sample spans 5,500 to 7,000 clones, roughly 97% being singletons. Material for sequencing was naive CD8+ T cells from blood. Every receptor here comes from a human donor in good health. Both conserved end residues are part of each CDR3. Fields, in order: clone size, J gene, V gene, D gene, CDR3 DNA, CDR3 protein. D genes are given only for firm matches. Clone sizes are given selectively: once, few, many, or a class where the clone is expanded.

>NA|TRBJ1-2|TRBV5-8|TRBD1
TGTGCCAGCTTCGGACAGGGGGCGTATGGCTACACCTTC
CASFGQGAYGYTF
>NA|TRBJ2-5|TRBV9|NA
TGTGCCAGCAGCGTAGCTGGGACTGGGGAGACCCAGTACTTC
CASSVAGTGETQYF
>NA|TRBJ1-2|TRBV18|NA
TGTGCCAGCTCACCACCGGACACTCTAGGCTATGGCTACACCTTC
CASSPPDTLGYGYTF
>NA|TRBJ1-2|TRBV29-1|NA
TGCAGCGTTGACAGGGGCGCAGCGAACTATGGCTACACCTTC
CSVDRGAANYGYTF
>NA|TRBJ2-1|TRBV29-1|NA
TGTTCAGCCGCGGATCGGGTTGGAGAGCAGTTCTTC
CSAADRVGEQFF
>NA|TRBJ2-1|TRBV27|TRBD2
TGTGCCAGCAGGGGGGGGATACCCAATGAGCAGTTCTTC
CASRGGIPNEQFF
>NA|TRBJ1-1|TRBV11-1|NA
TGTGCCAGCAGCCCGGTAGGAGGGGGGGCCGTGGAAGCTTTCTTT
CASSPVGGGAVEAFF
>NA|TRBJ2-5|TRBV7-3|NA
TGTGCCAGCAGCTTAAGTCCAGGGGGGGAGACCCAGTACTTC
CASSLSPGGETQYF
>NA|TRBJ1-3|TRBV7-9|NA
TGTGCCAGCAGCAACAGGGCCTTCTCTGGAAACACCATATATTTT
CASSNRAFSGNTIYF
>once|TRBJ2-7|TRBV27|NA
TGTGCCAGCAGTTTGGAGGGGACTGGGACCTACGAGCAGTACTTC
CASSLEGTGTYEQYF
>NA|TRBJ2-7|TRBV27|TRBD2
TGTGCCAGCAGTTTGGGACTAGCGGGGCCGACTTCGTACTACGAGCAGTACTTC
CASSLGLAGPTSYYEQYF
>NA|TRBJ1-1|TRBV28|NA
TGTGCCAGCAGGGTACTAGGGAGGAGGAACACTGAAGCTTTCTTT
CASRVLGRRNTEAFF
>NA|TRBJ1-6|TRBV5-3|TRBD1
TGTGCCAGAGCCTGGACAGGGGACTCACCCCTCCACTTT
CARAWTGDSPLHF
>NA|TRBJ2-1|TRBV27|NA
TGTGCCAGCAGCCCCGGCGCTCGAGCAGGCAATGAGCAGTTCTTC
CASSPGARAGNEQFF
>NA|TRBJ1-1|TRBV6-5|NA
TGTGCCAGCAGCTGGACAAGGAACACTGAAGCTTTCTTT
CASSWTRNTEAFF
>NA|TRBJ2-1|TRBV29-1|NA
TGCAGCGTTTCCCCCGGGACTCACTACAATGAGCAGTTCTTC
CSVSPGTHYNEQFF
>once|TRBJ2-1|TRBV11-3|NA
TGTGCCAGCAGCTTAGGTCGCCCGCTCGAGTCCTACAATGAGCAGTTCTTC
CASSLGRPLESYNEQFF
>NA|TRBJ2-1|TRBV6-6|TRBD1
TGTGCCAGCAGTGGCCGGACAGGGGCGGACAATGAGCAGTTCTTC
CASSGRTGADNEQFF
>NA|TRBJ1-2|TRBV28|TRBD1
TGTGCCAGCAGTTTAGAGGACAGGGACTATGGCTACACCTTC
CASSLEDRDYGYTF
>once|TRBJ2-7|TRBV7-2|NA
TGTGCCAGCAGCTTCTGGTCAATCGGGAGCAGCGACGAGCAGTACTTC
CASSFWSIGSSDEQYF
>NA|TRBJ2-3|TRBV19|TRBD1
TGTGCCAGTAGTACGAACCTCCAGGACAGGGGCACAGATACGCAGTATTTT
CASSTNLQDRGTDTQYF
>NA|TRBJ1-2|TRBV7-9|TRBD1
TGTGCCAGCTTCGGGGACAGAGTCTATGGCTACACCTTC
CASFGDRVYGYTF
>NA|TRBJ1-6|TRBV6-6|NA
TGTGCCAGCAGTTCCCTCCGGGGGGGGAATTCACCCCTCCACTTT
CASSSLRGGNSPLHF
>NA|TRBJ2-1|TRBV12-5|TRBD2
TGTGCTAGTGGTTTGGTACGGGGAAATAACGAGGCTAGCGGGAGGCCGGATGAGCAGTTCTTC
CASGLVRGNNEASGRPDEQFF
>NA|TRBJ2-7|TRBV28|NA
TGTGCTCATACTCGGGGCCGGGACATCGGCTACGAGCAGTACTTC
CAHTRGRDIGYEQYF
>NA|TRBJ1-5|TRBV30|NA
TGTGCCTGGAGTTGGGGGGGATTTAGCAATCAGCCCCAGCATTTT
CAWSWGGFSNQPQHF
>NA|TRBJ1-2|TRBV30|NA
TGTGCCTGGAATCAGGGAATTAGAAATGGCTACACCTTC
CAWNQGIRNGYTF
>NA|TRBJ1-6|TRBV27|NA
TGTGCCAGCAACCAGGGGCGAAATTCACCCCTCCACTTT
CASNQGRNSPLHF